This T cell receptor beta chain comes out of a study of PD-L1 blockade in urothelial cancer. Study at large: Patients had received 0 to 3 prior chemotherapy regimens.

Each PCR reaction had synthetic TCR analog templates spiked into it. TCRdb's copy holds only in-frame clones and misses some; the assay was immunoSEQ multiplex PCR. This table holds some 90,000 clones, around 92% found once. Germline CDR1 is PRHDT and CDR2 is FYEKMQ (reference sequence). Trimming cost V 5 bases and J 0 bases; bases outside gene matches: 15. The CDR3 totals 18 residues. This clone has only a few counts. Time point here: pretreatment peripheral blood. Patients were diagnosed with urothelial carcinoma, either locally advanced or metastatic. Here the sequenced sample was PBMCs, taken around atezolizumab (anti-PD-L1) treatment. The chain joins TRBV13 to TRBJ1-1, with 7 bases lining up with TRBD1. This clonotype was sampled from a woman older than 75 with urothelial cancer. The CDR3 sequence: CASSQRQGANRLNTEAFF. For the CDR3, the DNA is TGTGCCAGCAGCCAGAGACAGGGCGCGAACAGGCTGAACACTGAAGCTTTCTTT.